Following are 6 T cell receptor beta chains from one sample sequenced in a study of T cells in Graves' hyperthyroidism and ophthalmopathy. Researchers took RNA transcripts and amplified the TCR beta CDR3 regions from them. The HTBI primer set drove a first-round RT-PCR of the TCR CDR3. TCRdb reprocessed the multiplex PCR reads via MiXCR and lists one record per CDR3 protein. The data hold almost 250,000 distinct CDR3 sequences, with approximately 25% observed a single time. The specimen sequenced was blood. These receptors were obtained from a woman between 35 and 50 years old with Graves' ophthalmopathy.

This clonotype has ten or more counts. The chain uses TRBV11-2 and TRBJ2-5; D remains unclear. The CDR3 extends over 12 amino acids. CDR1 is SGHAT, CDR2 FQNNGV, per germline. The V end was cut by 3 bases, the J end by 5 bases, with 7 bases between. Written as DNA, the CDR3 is TGTGCCAGCAGCTTTGGATCGGAGACCCAGTACTTC. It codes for CASSFGSETQYF.

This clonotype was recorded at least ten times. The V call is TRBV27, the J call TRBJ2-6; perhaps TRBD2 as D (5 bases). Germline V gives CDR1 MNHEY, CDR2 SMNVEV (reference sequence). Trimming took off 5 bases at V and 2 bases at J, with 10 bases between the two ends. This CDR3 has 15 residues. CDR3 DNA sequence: TGTGCCAGCAGTGGACTTGGGCCTGGGGCCAACGTCCTGACTTTC. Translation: CASSGLGPGANVLTF.

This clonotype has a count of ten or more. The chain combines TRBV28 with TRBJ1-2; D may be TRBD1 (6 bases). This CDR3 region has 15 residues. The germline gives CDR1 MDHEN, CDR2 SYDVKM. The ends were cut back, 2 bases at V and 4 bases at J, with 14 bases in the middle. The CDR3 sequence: CASSLGGRGTYGYTF. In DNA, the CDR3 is TGTGCCAGCAGTTTAGGGGGGCGGGGAACCTATGGCTACACCTTC.

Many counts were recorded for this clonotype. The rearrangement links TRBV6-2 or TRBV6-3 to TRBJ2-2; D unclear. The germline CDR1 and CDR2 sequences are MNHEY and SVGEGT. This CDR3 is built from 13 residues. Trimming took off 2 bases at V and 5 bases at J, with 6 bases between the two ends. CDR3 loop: CASSYTRTGELFF. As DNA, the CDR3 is TGTGCCAGCAGTTACACCCGTACCGGGGAGCTGTTTTTT.

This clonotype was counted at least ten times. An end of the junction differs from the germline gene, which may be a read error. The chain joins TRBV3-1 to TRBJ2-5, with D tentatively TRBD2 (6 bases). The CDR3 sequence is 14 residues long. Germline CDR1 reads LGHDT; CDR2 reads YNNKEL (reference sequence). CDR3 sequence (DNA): TGCGCCAGCAGCCCGGGGGACCCACAAGAGACCCAGTACTTC. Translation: CASSPGDPQETQYF.

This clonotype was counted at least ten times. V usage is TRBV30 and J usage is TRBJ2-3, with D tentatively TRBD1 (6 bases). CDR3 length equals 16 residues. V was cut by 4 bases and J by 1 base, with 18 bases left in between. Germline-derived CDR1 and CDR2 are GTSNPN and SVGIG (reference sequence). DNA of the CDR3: TGTGCCTGGATGGAGTGGAGGACAGACCGCACAGATACGCAGTATTTT. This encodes CAWMEWRTDRTDTQYF.